The rows below give T cell receptor beta chains drawn from one sample of a study of OX40 agonist ivuxolimab in advanced cancers. Measured with immunoSEQ multiplex PCR; TCRdb has only the in-frame clones, and not every one. Here the sample spans 74,000 or so clones, 89% being singletons. The sample in question was CD4+ or CD8+ T cells sorted from blood, obtained in a trial of the OX40 agonist ivuxolimab. The receptors derive from an adult with an advanced solid tumor such as melanoma, head and neck, liver or kidney cancer. Each CDR3 is given with its conserved first and last residue. D genes are given only for firm matches. Size tells how often a clone was seen (once, few, many) or the class of an expanded clone, and some rows leave it out.

DNA: TGCGCCAGCAGCCAAGACCTAGCCAAAAACATTCAGTACTTC
CDR3: CASSQDLAKNIQYF
V: TRBV4-1
D: NA
J: TRBJ2-4
size: NA

DNA: TGCGCCAGCAGTTTCTCAGCCGGGACAGCGAACACCGGGGAGCTGTTTTTT
CDR3: CASSFSAGTANTGELFF
V: TRBV4-1
D: TRBD1
J: TRBJ2-2
size: NA

DNA: TGCAGCGTTGAGAAGCGGTGGAGCACAGATACGCAGTATTTT
CDR3: CSVEKRWSTDTQYF
V: TRBV29-1
D: NA
J: TRBJ2-3
size: NA

DNA: TGTGCCAGCAGCTTAATGTACCTGAACACTGAAGCTTTCTTT
CDR3: CASSLMYLNTEAFF
V: TRBV7-3
D: NA
J: TRBJ1-1
size: NA

DNA: TGCGCCAGCAGCTCCCCGGACAGATCCTACGAGCAGTACTTC
CDR3: CASSSPDRSYEQYF
V: TRBV5-1
D: NA
J: TRBJ2-7
size: NA

DNA: TGTGCCAGCGAGGGGACAGGAGGCTACGAGCAGTACTTC
CDR3: CASEGTGGYEQYF
V: TRBV6-1
D: TRBD1
J: TRBJ2-7
size: NA

DNA: TGTGCCAGTAGTATAAGGGGACTAGCGGGAACCACAGATACGCAGTATTTT
CDR3: CASSIRGLAGTTDTQYF
V: TRBV19
D: TRBD2
J: TRBJ2-3
size: NA

DNA: TGTGCCAGCAGTTACTCACTAGCGGACTACAATGAGCAGTTCTTC
CDR3: CASSYSLADYNEQFF
V: TRBV6-6
D: TRBD2
J: TRBJ2-1
size: NA

DNA: TGTGCCAGCAGCCTATGGGACAGCTCCTACGAGCAGTACTTC
CDR3: CASSLWDSSYEQYF
V: TRBV4-2
D: TRBD1
J: TRBJ2-7
size: NA

DNA: TGTGCCAGCAGCTCCTCCGGCAGAGCCTACGAGCAGTACTTC
CDR3: CASSSSGRAYEQYF
V: TRBV5-4
D: NA
J: TRBJ2-7
size: NA

DNA: TGTGCCATCAGTGACCCAACCTTGAAAGCCTACAATGAGCAGTTCTTC
CDR3: CAISDPTLKAYNEQFF
V: TRBV10-3
D: NA
J: TRBJ2-1
size: NA

DNA: TGTGCCAGCAGCTTAGGCGCTGGAAAGGGGCCCACTGAAGCTTTCTTT
CDR3: CASSLGAGKGPTEAFF
V: TRBV7-9
D: NA
J: TRBJ1-1
size: NA

DNA: TGTGCCAGCAGCCCCGACAGGGGGTCAGTTGATTCACCCCTCCACTTT
CDR3: CASSPDRGSVDSPLHF
V: TRBV5-5
D: TRBD1
J: TRBJ1-6
size: NA

DNA: TGTGCCAGCTCGCCGGGGGGGCGTCAGCCCCAGCATTTT
CDR3: CASSPGGRQPQHF
V: TRBV18
D: NA
J: TRBJ1-5
size: NA

DNA: TGTGCCAGCAGCCAAGGCTGGGAGGGGACCTATGGCTACACCTTC
CDR3: CASSQGWEGTYGYTF
V: TRBV4-2
D: NA
J: TRBJ1-2
size: NA

DNA: TGTGCCAGCAGTCCCCGTTTAAGCGGGATTACGTACTTC
CDR3: CASSPRLSGITYF
V: TRBV27
D: TRBD2
J: TRBJ2-7
size: NA

DNA: TGTGCCAGCAGTGGAATCCCGGGACAGAATTCCTACGAGCAGTACTTC
CDR3: CASSGIPGQNSYEQYF
V: TRBV2
D: TRBD1
J: TRBJ2-7
size: NA

DNA: TGTGCCAGCAGTGCCCAGGGAGGGCAAGGGGGTGGCTACACCTTC
CDR3: CASSAQGGQGGGYTF
V: TRBV28
D: NA
J: TRBJ1-2
size: NA

DNA: TGTGCCAGCAGTTACAGACAGGTTAATTCACCCCTCCACTTT
CDR3: CASSYRQVNSPLHF
V: TRBV6-5
D: NA
J: TRBJ1-6
size: NA

DNA: TGTGCCATAGGGGCGGAGGTCACTGAAGCTTTCTTT
CDR3: CAIGAEVTEAFF
V: TRBV28
D: NA
J: TRBJ1-1
size: NA

DNA: TGCGCCAGCAGATCTATCGGGAGACAGGGTAATGAAAAACTGTTTTTT
CDR3: CASRSIGRQGNEKLFF
V: TRBV4-1
D: TRBD1
J: TRBJ1-4
size: NA

DNA: TGTGCCAGCAGCTTAGATGGGCCAGACTACGAGCAGTACTTC
CDR3: CASSLDGPDYEQYF
V: TRBV11-3
D: NA
J: TRBJ2-7
size: NA

DNA: TGTGCCAGCAGTTACCGGGGGGGCAATCAGCCCCAGCATTTT
CDR3: CASSYRGGNQPQHF
V: TRBV6-5
D: NA
J: TRBJ1-5
size: NA

DNA: TGCGCCAGCAGCTTGGGGTCCACAGATACGCAGTATTTT
CDR3: CASSLGSTDTQYF
V: TRBV5-1
D: NA
J: TRBJ2-3
size: NA

DNA: TGTGCCAGCAGTGAAGGTGAAGGGGCGTACGATAATTCACCCCTCCACTTT
CDR3: CASSEGEGAYDNSPLHF
V: TRBV6-1
D: NA
J: TRBJ1-6
size: NA

DNA: TGTGCCACCAGCCCGCGACTAGCTAGCACAGATACGCAGTATTTT
CDR3: CATSPRLASTDTQYF
V: TRBV15
D: TRBD2
J: TRBJ2-3
size: NA

DNA: TGTGCCAGCAGCTTGGAGTCTTTGCAGACCAAAGCTTTCTTT
CDR3: CASSLESLQTKAFF
V: TRBV5-5
D: NA
J: TRBJ1-1
size: NA

DNA: TGTGCCAGCAGTCCGACAGGGGAGTGGAGGGGCTACACCTTC
CDR3: CASSPTGEWRGYTF
V: TRBV6-6
D: TRBD1
J: TRBJ1-2
size: NA

DNA: TGCGCCAGCAGCTTGGTGCGGACCTCCGGCGAGACCCAGTACTTC
CDR3: CASSLVRTSGETQYF
V: TRBV5-1
D: NA
J: TRBJ2-5
size: few

DNA: TGCGCCAGCAGCCTTCAAGGCACAGGGAACGAAAAACTGTTTTTT
CDR3: CASSLQGTGNEKLFF
V: TRBV5-1
D: NA
J: TRBJ1-4
size: NA

DNA: TGTGCCAGCAGTTTATGGACCCCTATGGGACAGGGGGCTGGCTACACCTTC
CDR3: CASSLWTPMGQGAGYTF
V: TRBV27
D: TRBD1
J: TRBJ1-2
size: NA

DNA: TGTGCCAGTAGTGGCGTAGAAACTGAAGCTTTCTTT
CDR3: CASSGVETEAFF
V: TRBV6-1
D: NA
J: TRBJ1-1
size: NA

DNA: TGTGCCAGCAGCCCCCGGAGACAGCGCTCCTACGAGCAGTACTTC
CDR3: CASSPRRQRSYEQYF
V: TRBV5-6
D: NA
J: TRBJ2-7
size: NA

DNA: TGTGCCACCAGCAGGACTAGCAACCAAGAGACCCAGTACTTC
CDR3: CATSRTSNQETQYF
V: TRBV15
D: TRBD2
J: TRBJ2-5
size: NA

DNA: TGTGCCAGCAGCTTGGGACTGCCCACAGATACGCAGTATTTT
CDR3: CASSLGLPTDTQYF
V: TRBV7-6
D: NA
J: TRBJ2-3
size: NA

DNA: TGTGCCAGCAGCTTGGGACCGGGGGACTATGGCTACACCTTC
CDR3: CASSLGPGDYGYTF
V: TRBV5-8
D: NA
J: TRBJ1-2
size: NA

DNA: TGTGCTAGTGGCCTGACCAGGGGACTAGCGGGGGGGCGCCCAGATACGCAGTATTTT
CDR3: CASGLTRGLAGGRPDTQYF
V: TRBV12-5
D: TRBD2
J: TRBJ2-3
size: NA

DNA: TGTGCCAGCAGCTTTTGGGGTGCGAACACCGGGGAGCTGTTTTTT
CDR3: CASSFWGANTGELFF
V: TRBV11-2
D: NA
J: TRBJ2-2
size: NA

DNA: TGTGCCAGCAGCTTGGGCAGACAAGAGACCCAGTACTTC
CDR3: CASSLGRQETQYF
V: TRBV5-6
D: NA
J: TRBJ2-5
size: NA

DNA: TGCGCCAGCAGCCGAGGGACTAGCGGGACGTGGGAGACCCAGTACTTC
CDR3: CASSRGTSGTWETQYF
V: TRBV4-1
D: TRBD2
J: TRBJ2-5
size: NA

DNA: TGTGCCAGCAGTTCCCAGAGGGGCAATGAGCAGTTCTTC
CDR3: CASSSQRGNEQFF
V: TRBV28
D: NA
J: TRBJ2-1
size: NA

DNA: TGTGCCAGCAGTGAATCAAGCATAGCCAAAAACATTCAGTACTTC
CDR3: CASSESSIAKNIQYF
V: TRBV6-1
D: NA
J: TRBJ2-4
size: NA

DNA: TGTGCCAGCTCACCCCTGTCCGGGAACACCATATATTTT
CDR3: CASSPLSGNTIYF
V: TRBV18
D: NA
J: TRBJ1-3
size: NA